This entry lists 22 T cell receptor beta chains sequenced from one sample in a study of blood T cell repertoires in COVID-19 (dated by TCRdb to 2018 to 2021). Library preparation used the immunoSEQ multiplex PCR assay. The table was pulled from immuneACCESS by TCRdb, which kept in-frame rearrangements only. Such tables lose some clones; where checked, under half of the loss comes from unresolved V genes, and the rest has no known cause. The sample table holds some 160,000 clones, of which roughly 80% were seen once. Of the sample, 3% to 3.5% is held by the ten largest clones. Sequencing input: PBMCs or T cells enriched from blood (not recorded which). These receptors were taken from a woman aged 55-69 years who had recovered from COVID-19.

This clone turned up a few times. The chain recombines TRBV24-1 with TRBJ1-3; 7 bases line up with TRBD1. Germline CDR1 is KGHDR and CDR2 is SFDVKD. The CDR3 runs to 16 residues. The V and J ends lost 4 bases and 1 base, in that order; junction bases with no gene match: 6. The CDR3: CATSDPGQASGNTIYF. Here the CDR3 DNA reads TGTGCCACCAGTGACCCCGGACAGGCTTCTGGAAACACCATATATTTT.

The V call is TRBV7-6, the J call TRBJ2-4, with TRBD1 identical over 8 bases. With V trimmed by 4 bases and J by 7 bases, 6 bases remained unmatched. This CDR3 has 14 amino acids. Per germline, CDR1 SGHVS and CDR2 FNYEAQ. DNA of the CDR3: TGTGCCAGCAGCTCCGCAGGGGGCTGGAACATTCAGTACTTC. This translates into CASSSAGGWNIQYF.

J is TRBJ1-1 and V is TRBV28; D is ambiguous. The germline V and J ends were trimmed by 2 bases and 12 bases, with 13 bases remaining between them. There are 12 residues in the CDR3. Germline assignment: CDR1 MDHEN and CDR2 SYDVKM. Here the CDR3 reads CASSLIEGRTFF. DNA for the CDR3: TGTGCCAGCAGTTTAATCGAGGGTCGGACTTTCTTT.

The genes are TRBV19 and TRBJ2-7; D not resolved. The germline CDR1 and CDR2 sequences are LNHDA and SQIVND (reference sequence). This CDR3 region has 14 residues. V was trimmed by 1 base and J by 0 bases, leaving 7 bases between them. In DNA form, the CDR3 reads TGTGCCAGTAGTATAGGGCCTGGCTCCTACGAGCAGTACTTC. It codes for CASSIGPGSYEQYF.

The V call is TRBV9, the J call TRBJ2-5; 7 bases are shared with TRBD2. Per germline, CDR1 SGDLS and CDR2 YYNGEE. The V segment lost 3 bases and the J segment 0 bases; nucleotides outside the gene matches: 8. The CDR3 has 16 residues. In DNA, the CDR3 is TGTGCCAGCAGCGACGCCCTAGCGGACCACCAAGAGACCCAGTACTTC. Residues: CASSDALADHQETQYF.

The rearrangement uses TRBV5-1 and TRBJ1-2; 8 bases are a match to TRBD1. CDR3 size: 18 residues. Germline-derived CDR1 and CDR2 are SGHRS and YFSETQ. V was clipped by 4 bases and J by 2 bases; unmatched bases: 16. The CDR3: CASSPIGQGSVLNYGYTF. CDR3 coding DNA: TGCGCCAGCAGCCCAATTGGACAGGGTAGTGTACTAAACTATGGCTACACCTTC.

The chain couples TRBV4-2 to TRBJ2-3; 7 bases line up with TRBD2. CDR1 and CDR2 (germline): LGHNA, YNFKEQ. The CDR3 totals 14 residues. Trimming cost V 3 bases and J 4 bases; bases outside gene matches: 4. The chain's CDR3 is CASSQARGADTQYF. CDR3 nucleotides: TGTGCCAGCAGCCAGGCTCGGGGGGCAGATACGCAGTATTTT.

The chain links TRBV7-8 to TRBJ2-3; 9 bases match TRBD2. Trimming cost V 3 bases and J 0 bases; bases outside gene matches: 1. The germline V gene encodes CDR1 SGHVS and CDR2 FQNEAQ. The CDR3 extends over 15 amino acids. The CDR3 spells CASSLLAGSTDTQYF. The CDR3 DNA sequence: TGTGCCAGCAGCTTGCTAGCGGGGAGCACAGATACGCAGTATTTT.

This chain uses TRBV3-1 (or the pseudogene TRBV3-2) with TRBJ2-1, with TRBD2 identical over 8 bases. The CDR3 has 17 amino acids. Germline assignment: CDR1 LGHDT and CDR2 YNNKEL (reference sequence). V lost 1 base to trimming and J lost 5 bases; unmatched junction nucleotides: 10. The CDR3 loop reads CASSQVRGGGIDNEQFF. The CDR3 DNA reads TGTGCCAGCAGCCAAGTCCGTGGCGGGGGGATCGACAATGAGCAGTTCTTC.

This rearrangement joins TRBV6-1 to TRBJ1-1; D remains unclear. V was trimmed by 0 bases and J by 3 bases, leaving 8 bases between them. Looked up from germline, CDR1 is MNHNS and CDR2 is SASEGT. This CDR3 has 14 residues. CDR3 in amino acids: CASSEALTYTEAFF. CDR3 nucleotide sequence: TGTGCCAGCAGTGAAGCCCTTACATACACTGAAGCTTTCTTT.

The chain couples TRBV6-5 to TRBJ1-2, with a possible D match to TRBD1 (5 bases). CDR1 is MNHEY, CDR2 SVGAGI, per germline. The CDR3 length is 15 residues. Trimming removed 0 bases from V and 2 bases from J, with 10 bases in between. The CDR3 sequence: CASSYSQGQNYGYTF. CDR3 bases: TGTGCCAGCAGTTACTCCCAGGGTCAAAACTATGGCTACACCTTC.

The table lists this clone with a few counts. The chain is built from TRBV4-1 and TRBJ2-1; 7 bases match TRBD1. The CDR3 runs to 16 residues. Germline CDR1 and CDR2: MGHRA and YSYEKL. Losses at the gene ends were 0 bases for V and 3 bases for J; bases not matched to a gene: 5. CDR3 DNA: TGCGCCAGCAGCCAAGAGACAGGGCCCCTCTACAATGAGCAGTTCTTC. This sequence encodes CASSQETGPLYNEQFF.

This chain connects TRBV7-2 to TRBJ2-3, with D possibly matching TRBD2 (6 bases). The CDR3 has 16 amino acids. Germline V CDR1 and CDR2: SGHTA, FQGNSA. V lost 2 bases to trimming and J lost 0 bases, with 12 bases between them. CDR3 coding DNA: TGTGCCAGCAGCTTAAGGCGGGGAGGTAGCACAGATACGCAGTATTTT. Translated, it gives CASSLRRGGSTDTQYF.

The V call is TRBV2, the J call TRBJ1-1, with D perhaps matching TRBD1 (6 bases). Germline-derived CDR1 and CDR2 are SNHLY and FYNNEI. V lost 7 bases, J lost 7 bases, and 13 bases lay in between. This CDR3 is built from 12 residues. In DNA, the CDR3 is TGTGCCAGCAAGAAGGGGGAAATTGAAGCTTTCTTT. Residues: CASKKGEIEAFF.

The chain joins TRBV6-4 to TRBJ2-7, with D tentatively TRBD2 (5 bases). The germline V gene encodes CDR1 MRHNA and CDR2 SNTAGT. V was clipped by 6 bases and J by 5 bases, with 14 bases between them. The CDR3 consists of 13 residues. The CDR3 loop reads CASRVVLGNEQYF. For the CDR3, the DNA is TGTGCCAGCAGGGTAGTACTCGGGAACGAGCAGTACTTC.

V and J are TRBV14 and TRBJ2-3, with 8 bases aligning to TRBD2. This CDR3 is 15 amino acids long. The ends lost 1 base at V and 5 bases at J; junction bases unmatched: 5. Germline CDR1 and CDR2: SGHDN and FVKESK. CDR3 residues: CASSQVLAGGDTQYF. The CDR3, as DNA: TGTGCCAGCAGCCAAGTCCTAGCGGGCGGAGATACGCAGTATTTT.

J is TRBJ1-5 and V is TRBV7-2, with D maybe TRBD1 (5 bases). With 2 bases removed from V and 7 bases from J, the gap between germline ends came to 12 bases. The CDR3 runs 14 residues. Per germline, CDR1 SGHTA and CDR2 FQGNSA. This chain's CDR3 is CASSLRDGGQPQHF. Here the CDR3 DNA reads TGTGCCAGCAGCTTAAGGGACGGAGGGCAGCCCCAGCATTTT.

This clone has only one observation. V is TRBV21-1 and J is TRBJ2-1; no check of the table's D call, TRBD2, against the DNA was made. TRBV21-1 is listed as a pseudogene. The CDR3 runs 14 residues. The CDR3 is CASSTQSGGHEQFF. The CDR3 DNA sequence: TGTGCCAGCAGCACACAGTCGGGGGGCCATGAGCAGTTCTTC.

The chain employs TRBV7-8 and TRBJ1-1; D gene ambiguous. V lost 0 bases and J lost 3, with 5 bases in between. The CDR3 length is 13 residues. Germline lookup yields CDR1 SGHVS and CDR2 FQNEAQ. The CDR3 region has the DNA TGTGCCAGCAGCTTAGCCGAGTACACTGAAGCTTTCTTT. As protein: CASSLAEYTEAFF.

The gene calls are TRBV7-2 and TRBJ1-6; tentatively, D is TRBD1 (6 bases). Deletions cut 2 bases from V and 9 bases from J, with 11 bases between. Looked up from germline, CDR1 is SGHTA and CDR2 is FQGNSA. The CDR3 contains 14 residues. Here the CDR3 reads CASSLQQGGSPLHF. The CDR3 DNA sequence: TGTGCCAGCAGCTTACAACAGGGTGGTTCACCCCTCCACTTT.

The chain combines TRBV3-1 (or the pseudogene TRBV3-2) with TRBJ2-7; 9 bases line up with TRBD1. CDR1 LGHDT and CDR2 YNNKEL come from the germline V gene (reference sequence). Losses at the gene ends were 3 bases for V and 10 bases for J; bases not matched to a gene: 10. This CDR3 is 14 amino acids long. The DNA for the CDR3 is TGTGCCAGCAGCCAGGAAGGGGGACAGGGCCAACAGTACTTC. This gives the protein CASSQEGGQGQQYF.

The rearrangement links TRBV11-2 to TRBJ2-1; D gene unclear. Deletions cut 6 bases from V and 2 bases from J, with 14 bases between. Germline V CDR1 and CDR2: SGHAT, FQNNGV. This CDR3 region has 15 residues. The CDR3 here is CASRYSRLTYNEQFF. In DNA, the CDR3 is TGTGCCAGCAGATACAGCAGATTAACCTACAATGAGCAGTTCTTC. The full variable domain, completed using reference TRBV11-2 and TRBJ2-1, is EAGVAQSPRYKIIEKRQSVAFWCNPISGHATLYWYQQILGQGPKLLIQFQNNGVVDDSQLPKDRFSAERLKGVDSTLKIQPAKLEDSAVYLCASRYSRLTYNEQFFGPGTRLTVL.